Following are 22 T cell receptor beta chains from one sample sequenced in a study of control samples from healthy donors and cancer patients. TCRdb's copy holds only in-frame clones and misses some; the assay was immunoSEQ multiplex PCR. The sample holds under 150,000 clones; more than 75% are singletons and the top ten take more than 8%. The sample taken for sequencing was blood. The source of these receptors is a man in his forties in good health.

The chain recombines TRBV10-1 with TRBJ2-7; 9 bases are shared with TRBD1. Germline values: CDR1 WNHNN, CDR2 SYGVQD (reference sequence). The CDR3 is made up of 15 amino acids. J was trimmed by 1 base and V by 6 bases; bases with no gene match: 7. CDR3 in DNA: TGCGCCAGCAGCGGTGCCGGGACAGGGTCCTACGAGCAGTACTTC. This translates into CASSGAGTGSYEQYF.

This sequence joins TRBV6-5 and TRBJ1-5; TRBD1 matches at 9 bases. Trimming at V came to 7 bases and at J to 2 bases, leaving 3 bases not matched to a gene. Germline V lookup: CDR1 MNHEY, CDR2 SVGAGI. This CDR3 has 14 residues. CDR3 sequence (DNA): TGTGCCAGCACCACAGGGGGCCGCAATCAGCCCCAGCATTTT. It encodes CASTTGGRNQPQHF.

The chain joins TRBV5-1 to TRBJ2-1; D is possibly TRBD2 (5 bases). The CDR3 has 16 residues. Trimming removed 4 bases at V and 3 bases at J, with 17 bases between. Germline V gene sequence: CDR1 SGHRS, CDR2 YFSETQ. DNA for the CDR3: TGCGCCAGCAGCCGGCCCCAGGAGGTTTTCTACAATGAGCAGTTCTTC. This gives the protein CASSRPQEVFYNEQFF.

The J gene is TRBJ2-1, the V gene TRBV27; no reliable D call. CDR1 is MNHEY, CDR2 SMNVEV, per germline (reference sequence). V dropped 3 bases and J dropped 0 bases, with 24 bases sitting between them. This CDR3 spans 20 amino acids. The CDR3 sequence: CASSFIVGPSGPYSYNEQFF. CDR3 coding DNA: TGTGCCAGCAGTTTTATCGTTGGCCCCTCCGGCCCATACTCCTACAATGAGCAGTTCTTC.

This clone occurred a few times. The chain joins TRBV6-5 to TRBJ1-6; unclear D gene. CDR1 is MNHEY and CDR2 is SVGAGI in the germline V gene. There are 15 residues in the CDR3. V gave up 0 bases and J gave up 7 bases, with 10 bases separating them. The CDR3 DNA is TGTGCCAGCAGTTACTCCGGGAAACGGAATTCACCCCTCCACTTT. This translates into CASSYSGKRNSPLHF.

V and J are TRBV7-9 and TRBJ1-2; D is unclear. The V gene's germline CDR1 is SEHNR and CDR2 FQNEAQ (reference sequence). The CDR3 is made up of 13 amino acids. Trimming cost V 5 bases and J 6 bases, with 13 bases left between them. CDR3: CASSPRVEHGYTF. CDR3 DNA sequence: TGTGCCAGCAGCCCGCGAGTAGAACATGGCTACACCTTC.

Only one count was recorded for this clone. The chain employs TRBV6-6 and TRBJ2-4, with D tentatively TRBD1 or TRBD2 (5 bases each). The germline CDR1 and CDR2 sequences are MNHNY and SVGAGI (reference sequence). The V and J ends lost 0 bases and 7 bases respectively, with 16 bases between them. CDR3 length: 16 residues. The DNA of the CDR3 is TGTGCCAGCAGTTACTCGAATAAGAGGGGTGGGAACATTCAGTACTTC. This sequence encodes CASSYSNKRGGNIQYF.

The chain recombines TRBV24-1 with TRBJ2-3; a possible D gene is TRBD1 (7 bases). Germline CDR1 and CDR2: KGHDR and SFDVKD. This CDR3 has 15 amino acids. V was pared by 5 bases and J by 6 bases, with 17 bases between. CDR3 sequence (DNA): TGTGCCACCAGTGTTGGCAGGGGGGTCTCCGATACGCAGTATTTT. Translation gives CATSVGRGVSDTQYF.

The V call is TRBV30, the J call TRBJ1-5, with D perhaps matching TRBD1 (6 bases). V lost 0 bases and J 7 bases, leaving 10 bases between the germline ends. The CDR3 loop spans 13 amino acids. From germline, CDR1 is GTSNPN and CDR2 SVGIG (reference sequence). The CDR3 DNA reads TGTGCCTGGAGTGTACGGGGGCGGCAGCCCCAGCATTTT. Amino acid sequence: CAWSVRGRQPQHF.

This clone was detected only a few times. The V and J genes are TRBV5-1 and TRBJ2-3; TRBD1 or TRBD2 may be the D gene (7 bases each). Trimming took 3 bases from V and 0 from J, leaving 14 bases between them. Germline loops: CDR1 SGHRS, CDR2 YFSETQ. This CDR3 spans 16 amino acids. The CDR3 sequence: CASSWQGGRSTDTQYF. The CDR3 DNA sequence: TGCGCCAGCAGCTGGCAGGGGGGGAGAAGCACAGATACGCAGTATTTT.

In this sample, this clone turned up a few times. This rearrangement joins TRBV24-1 to TRBJ1-5; D gene ambiguous. From germline, CDR1 is KGHDR and CDR2 SFDVKD. The ends were cut back, 1 base at V and 5 bases at J, with 2 bases in the middle. The length of the CDR3 is 12 residues. The CDR3 DNA sequence: TGTGCCACCAGTGATTTATATCAGCCCCAGCATTTT. Its protein is CATSDLYQPQHF.

This chain connects TRBV12-5 to TRBJ2-5; no reliable D call. The CDR3 consists of 12 residues. Germline values: CDR1 LGHNT, CDR2 FRNRAP. Trimming pared 4 bases from V and 5 bases from J, leaving 8 bases between. CDR3 in amino acids: CASGSSRETQYF. Written as DNA, the CDR3 is TGTGCTAGTGGTTCCTCCCGGGAGACCCAGTACTTC. The full variable domain, rest sourced from reference TRBV12-5 and TRBJ2-5, is DARVTQTPRHKVTEMGQEVTMRCQPILGHNTVFWYRQTMMQGLELLAYFRNRAPLDDSGMPKDRFSAEMPDATLATLKIQPSEPRDSAVYFCASGSSRETQYFGPGTRLLVL.

This chain uses TRBV18 with TRBJ1-5; D ambiguous. The CDR3 is 16 residues long. Trimming cost V 3 bases and J 4 bases, with 16 bases left between them. Looked up from germline, CDR1 is KGHSH and CDR2 is LQKENI. CDR3 amino acids: CASSPGVGSSNQPQHF. CDR3 nucleotide sequence: TGTGCCAGCTCACCCGGCGTCGGCAGCTCAAATCAGCCCCAGCATTTT.

The CDR3 loop reads CASSYEGNYGYTF. The DNA for the CDR3 is TGTGCCAGCAGTTACGAAGGAAACTATGGCTACACCTTC. The chain recombines TRBV6-2 or TRBV6-3 with TRBJ1-2, with D hard to call. CDR1 and CDR2 from the germline V gene are MNHEY and SVGEGT. The V gene lost 2 bases and the J gene lost 2 bases, with 6 bases spanning the gap. This CDR3 comprises 13 residues.

The table lists this clone with a few counts. The V gene is TRBV29-1, the J gene TRBJ1-2; D possibly corresponds to TRBD1 (6 bases). This CDR3 is built from 13 residues. Germline-derived CDR1 and CDR2 are SQVTM and ANQGSEA. V gave up 5 bases and J gave up 7 bases, with 17 bases separating them. CDR3 DNA: TGCAGCGTTACACAGGGAGGGGTAGGTGGCTACACCTTC. It translates to CSVTQGGVGGYTF.

This sequence joins TRBV11-3 and TRBJ2-5, with 8 positions matching TRBD1. V was pared by 5 bases and J by 2 bases, with 4 bases of the junction left unmatched. CDR1 is SGHNT and CDR2 is YENEEA in the germline V gene. The CDR3 has 14 amino acids. CDR3: CASSPRTGQETQYF. In nucleotides, the CDR3 is TGTGCCAGCAGCCCGCGGACAGGGCAAGAGACCCAGTACTTC.

This clone was recorded a few times. V is TRBV10-2 and J is TRBJ1-1, with D perhaps TRBD1 (5 bases). CDR1 and CDR2 from the germline V gene are WSHSY and SAAADI. V shed 4 bases and J shed 5 bases, with 11 bases lying between them. The CDR3 is 13 residues long. DNA for the CDR3: TGCGCCAGCAGTGTGTCTGGGGGGACTGAAGCTTTCTTT. Translation: CASSVSGGTEAFF.

The J gene is TRBJ1-4, the V gene TRBV19, with a possible D match to TRBD1 (6 bases). Trimming took 3 bases from V and 10 from J, leaving 12 bases between them. Germline assignment: CDR1 LNHDA and CDR2 SQIVND (reference sequence). The CDR3 is made up of 13 amino acids. CDR3 protein: CASSISRGAKLFF. The CDR3 coding sequence is TGTGCCAGTAGTATCAGTCGGGGGGCAAAACTGTTTTTT.

This clone was picked up one time. The V and J genes are TRBV25-1 and TRBJ1-4; no clear D. Deletions cut 6 bases from V and 0 bases from J, with 8 bases between. Germline values: CDR1 MGHDK, CDR2 SYGVNS. The CDR3 runs to 14 residues. The CDR3 DNA reads as TGTGCCAGCAGCCAACCTACAACTAATGAAAAACTGTTTTTT. Its translation: CASSQPTTNEKLFF. Full variable domain (outside the CDR3, taken from reference TRBV25-1 and TRBJ1-4): EADIYQTPRYLVIGTGKKITLECSQTMGHDKMYWYQQDPGMELHLIHYSYGVNSTEKGDLSSESTVSRIRTEHFPLTLESARPSHTSQYLCASSQPTTNEKLFFGSGTQLSVL.

This sequence joins TRBV7-9 and TRBJ2-3; TRBD1 matches at 8 bases. CDR1 SEHNR and CDR2 FQNEAQ come from the germline V gene (reference sequence). Unmatched junction bases numbered 10, after V lost 5 bases and J lost 12 bases. The CDR3 length is 13 residues. In DNA form, the CDR3 reads TGTGCCAGCAGCAGGACAGGGACTCGTCCACAGTATTTT. It is translated as CASSRTGTRPQYF.

The chain has TRBV5-1 and TRBJ1-2, with 8 bases matching TRBD1. The junction had 3 bases not matched to a gene; V was cut back by 4 bases and J by 7 bases. CDR1 SGHRS and CDR2 YFSETQ come from the germline V gene. The length of the CDR3 is 12 residues. In DNA, the CDR3 is TGCGCCAGCAGCGCGGACAGGGTTGGCTACACCTTC. Its translation is CASSADRVGYTF. The entire variable domain, with the rest obtained from reference TRBV5-1 and TRBJ1-2, is as follows: KAGVTQTPRYLIKTRGQQVTLSCSPISGHRSVSWYQQTPGQGLQFLFEYFSETQRNKGNFPGRFSGRQFSNSRSEMNVSTLELGDSALYLCASSADRVGYTFGSGTRLTVV.

The gene calls are TRBV5-8 and TRBJ1-5, with TRBD1 matching over 7 bases. The CDR3 is 15 amino acids. From germline, CDR1 is SGHTS and CDR2 YDEGEE. Trimming at V came to 5 bases and at J to 3 bases, leaving 8 bases not matched to a gene. This chain's CDR3 is CASSSGQVLNQPQHF. The CDR3 DNA reads as TGTGCCAGCAGTTCCGGACAGGTTCTCAATCAGCCCCAGCATTTT. The full variable domain, with the rest looked up from reference TRBV5-8 and TRBJ1-5, is EAGVTQSPTHLIKTRGQQATLRCSPISGHTSVYWYQQALGLGLQFLLWYDEGEERNRGNFPPRFSGRQFPNYSSELNVNALELEDSALYLCASSSGQVLNQPQHFGDGTRLSIL.